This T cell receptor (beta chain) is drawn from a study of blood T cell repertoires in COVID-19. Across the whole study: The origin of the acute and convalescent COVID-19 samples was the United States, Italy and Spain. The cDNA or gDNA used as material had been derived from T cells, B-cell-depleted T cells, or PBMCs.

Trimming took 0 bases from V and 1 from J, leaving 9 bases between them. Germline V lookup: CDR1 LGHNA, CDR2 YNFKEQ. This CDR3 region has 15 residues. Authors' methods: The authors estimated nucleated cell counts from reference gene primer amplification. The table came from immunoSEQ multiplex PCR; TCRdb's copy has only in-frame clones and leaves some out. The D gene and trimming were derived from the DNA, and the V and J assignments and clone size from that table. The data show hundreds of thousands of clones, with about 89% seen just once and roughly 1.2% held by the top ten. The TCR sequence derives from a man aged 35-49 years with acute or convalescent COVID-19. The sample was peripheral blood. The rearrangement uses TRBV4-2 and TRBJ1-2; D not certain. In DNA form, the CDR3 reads TGTGCCAGCAGCCAAGATCTCGCGGATAACTATGGCTACACCTTC. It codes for CASSQDLADNYGYTF.